A selection of T cell receptor beta chains follows, all from one sample in a study of early T cells in non-severe SARS-CoV-2 infection. Each CDR3 protein is one row after TCRdb ran MiXCR on the 5' RACE reads. The sample holds more than 40,000 distinct CDR3 sequences; more than 4.5% are singletons and the top ten take about 4.9%. Sample: whole blood, taken at baseline. The receptors derive from an adult who was a healthcare worker with PCR-confirmed SARS-CoV-2 infection or an uninfected control (not recorded which). Each CDR3 is given with its conserved first and last residue. A D gene is named only where the DNA matches it firmly. Size is stated for part of the rows, as once, few or many counts, or as a class when the clone is expanded.

14 TRBJ1-2 - TRBV5-1 many TGCGCCAGCAGCTTGGTACAGGAGAACTATGGCTACACCTTC CASSLVQENYGYTF
15 TRBJ2-1 - TRBV7-9 many TGTGCCAGCAGTCCCGGGCGTAGCTCCTACAATGAGCAGTTCTTC CASSPGRSSYNEQFF
14 TRBJ2-3 TRBD2 TRBV28 many TGTGCCAGCAGTCCGGGAGGGAGGACAGATACGCAGTATTTT CASSPGGRTDTQYF
13 TRBJ2-7 TRBD2 TRBV20-1 many TGCAGTGCTAGAGGCGTAGCGGGAGGCGAGCAGTACTTC CSARGVAGGEQYF
14 TRBJ2-1 - TRBV9 many TGTGCCAGCAGCGTAAGACAGGAATACAATGAGCAGTTCTTC CASSVRQEYNEQFF
13 TRBJ1-1 - TRBV6-1 many TGTGCCAGCAGTGACGGACGGCCCAATGAAGCTTTCTTT CASSDGRPNEAFF
13 TRBJ2-5 TRBD1 TRBV10-3 many TGTGCCATCAGTAAGGGACAGGGGGGGACCCAGTACTTC CAISKGQGGTQYF
14 TRBJ2-1 - TRBV6-4 - TGTGCCAGCAGTGACGGCCAGCCCTACAATGAGCAGTTCTTC CASSDGQPYNEQFF
13 TRBJ1-5 TRBD1 TRBV29-1 many TGCAGCGTTTCCCGGGACAGGGATCAGCCCCAGCATTTT CSVSRDRDQPQHF
14 TRBJ2-5 - TRBV7-3 many TGTGCCAGCAGCTTAGGCACAGGACCAGTGACCCAGTACTTC CASSLGTGPVTQYF
12 TRBJ2-7 - TRBV5-1 many TGCGCCCCACCGACGGCTACTATCGAGCAGTACTTC CAPPTATIEQYF
14 TRBJ2-1 - TRBV19 many TGTGCCAGTAGTAAAGGGAGGTCCTCCAATGAGCAGTTCTTC CASSKGRSSNEQFF
16 TRBJ2-3 - TRBV18 few TGTGCCAGCTCACCCCAACTAGCACCTAGCACAGATACGCAGTATTTT CASSPQLAPSTDTQYF
15 TRBJ2-1 - TRBV15 few TGTGCCACCAGCAGAGAGGGACTGTCCCTAAATGAGCAGTTCTTC CATSREGLSLNEQFF
15 TRBJ2-2 - TRBV24-1 - TGTGCCACCAGTGACGAACAGGGTTTCGCCGGGGAGCTGTTTTTT CATSDEQGFAGELFF
14 TRBJ1-1 - TRBV7-2 few TGTGCCAGCAGCTTTAGTATTGGAGACACTGAAGCTTTCTTT CASSFSIGDTEAFF
14 TRBJ1-1 TRBD1 TRBV5-4 few TGTGCCAGCAGCTTGGGCAGAGGGGGCGCTGAAGCTTTCTTT CASSLGRGGAEAFF
14 TRBJ2-7 - TRBV5-1 - TGCGCCAGCAGCTTGGAGGTGGATCTCTACGAGCAGTACTTC CASSLEVDLYEQYF
15 TRBJ2-3 - TRBV11-2 - TGTGCCAGCAGCTTAAGGGGGAAGCCCCTATATACGCAGTATTTT CASSLRGKPLYTQYF
14 TRBJ2-5 - TRBV29-1 many TGCAGCGTTCAGGACCGTTGGGGGCAAGAGACCCAGTACTTC CSVQDRWGQETQYF
16 TRBJ2-2 TRBD2 TRBV6-6 - TGTGCCAGCGCGAGACTAGCGGGAGGCGGGACCGGGGAGCTGTTTTTT CASARLAGGGTGELFF
16 TRBJ2-1 - TRBV20-1 - TGCAGTGCTGAAGTTCCAGGCCTAGCCAGCGGTGGTCAGCAGTTCTTC CSAEVPGLASGGQQFF
15 TRBJ1-6 - TRBV5-1 many TGCGCCAGCAGCTTGGCCGGGCAGGGGCTTTCACCCCTCCACTTT CASSLAGQGLSPLHF
13 TRBJ2-7 - TRBV16 - TGTGCCAGCAGCCAATCGTTCGGGGGCGAGCAGTACTTC CASSQSFGGEQYF
14 TRBJ1-2 - TRBV4-1 few TGCGCCAGCAGTCCCAACAGGGTCGACTATGGCTACACCTTC CASSPNRVDYGYTF
17 TRBJ2-7 TRBD2 TRBV27 medium-sized TGTGCCAGCAGTCCCCCGGGACTAGCGGGAGGTTACTACGAGCAGTACTTC CASSPPGLAGGYYEQYF
13 TRBJ2-3 - TRBV24-1 many TGTGCCACCAGTGCGGAGGGAACCGATACGCAGTATTTT CATSAEGTDTQYF
13 TRBJ2-3 - TRBV18 many TGTGCCAGCTCACTCTTATTGACAGATACGCAGTATTTT CASSLLLTDTQYF
12 TRBJ2-7 - TRBV20-1 - TGCAGTGCTTGCCCTTCTTCCTACGAGCAGTACTTC CSACPSSYEQYF
13 TRBJ1-2 - TRBV7-9 many TGTGCCAGCAGCTTAGATCCCCGGTTGGGCTACACCTTC CASSLDPRLGYTF
14 TRBJ1-1 - TRBV5-4 many TGTGCCAGCAGCTTGGCACAAATCAACACTGAAGCTTTCTTT CASSLAQINTEAFF
14 TRBJ2-1 TRBD1 TRBV5-1 many TGCGCCAGCAGCTTCGGACAGGCCTACAATGAGCAGTTCTTC CASSFGQAYNEQFF
15 TRBJ1-2 TRBD1 TRBV19 many TGTGCCAGTAGTCCCCGGACAGGGACCAACTATGGCTACACCTTC CASSPRTGTNYGYTF
16 TRBJ2-1 - TRBV29-1 many TGCAGCGTTGAAGGAGGGAGCGGCCTCTCCTACAATGAGCAGTTCTTC CSVEGGSGLSYNEQFF
16 TRBJ2-1 - TRBV12-3/TRBV12-4 many TGTGCCAGCAGTTTAGAGGGCTCGGTTCGGGACAATGAGCAGTTCTTC CASSLEGSVRDNEQFF
12 TRBJ2-5 - TRBV18 many TGTGCCAGCTCACCACCGGAGGAGACCCAGTACTTC CASSPPEETQYF
14 TRBJ1-1 - TRBV5-1 - TGCGCCAGCAGCTGGAGGACAGAGAACACTGAAGCTTTCTTT CASSWRTENTEAFF
15 TRBJ2-7 - TRBV27 few TGTGCCAGCAGTTTACAGTTGGGGCGGCCCTACGAGCAGTACTTC CASSLQLGRPYEQYF
13 TRBJ1-1 - TRBV29-1 many TGCGGAATCATGCATACCATAGACAGTGAAGCTTTCTTT CGIMHTIDSEAFF
17 TRBJ1-5 - TRBV5-5 - TGTGCCAGCAGCTTAGCTTCGCAGTCCTATAGCAATCAGCCCCAGCATTTT CASSLASQSYSNQPQHF
14 TRBJ2-1 - TRBV29-1 many TGCAGCGTTGAGGTGACGGAGCTTTACAATGAGCAGTTCTTC CSVEVTELYNEQFF
12 TRBJ2-5 - TRBV29-1 - TGCAGCGTTCAAGAGGCTAGTGGGACCCAGTACTTC CSVQEASGTQYF
15 TRBJ2-2 TRBD2 TRBV10-2 few TGCGCCAGCAGAGAGTCGCGGGAGGTCACCGGGGAGCTGTTTTTT CASRESREVTGELFF
17 TRBJ1-4 TRBD1 TRBV4-2 - TGTGCCAGCAGCCAAGAAAGCCCGGGACAGGGCCGTGAAAAACTGTTTTTT CASSQESPGQGREKLFF
14 TRBJ2-6 TRBD1 TRBV19 - TGTGCCAGTAGCCCGGACAGGGGGGTCAACGTCCTGACTTTC CASSPDRGVNVLTF
17 TRBJ2-1 - TRBV4-2 many TGTGCCAGCAGCCAAGATTTAGGGGCTAGCACCCCAGGAGAGCAGTTCTTC CASSQDLGASTPGEQFF
16 TRBJ2-5 TRBD2 TRBV10-2 few TGCGCCAGCATGAAGGGACTAGCGGGAGTCGGAGAGACCCAGTACTTC CASMKGLAGVGETQYF
14 TRBJ2-5 - TRBV11-2 many TGTGCCAGCAGCTTAAGACGTACCCAAGAGACCCAGTACTTC CASSLRRTQETQYF
15 TRBJ2-1 - TRBV19 - TGTGCCAGTAGACATACCATGGATTACTACAATGAGCAGTTCTTC CASRHTMDYYNEQFF
12 TRBJ1-5 TRBD1 TRBV29-1 many TGCAGCGTTCAAACAGGGGATCAGCCCCAGCATTTT CSVQTGDQPQHF
15 TRBJ1-5 TRBD1 TRBV19 many TGTGCCAGTAGTGTCGGGACAGGGGCCGGTCAGCCCCAGCATTTT CASSVGTGAGQPQHF
14 TRBJ2-3 TRBD2 TRBV29-1 many TGCAGCGTTGATGAGCGGGAGGGCACAGATACGCAGTATTTT CSVDEREGTDTQYF
13 TRBJ2-3 - TRBV12-3/TRBV12-4 many TGTGCCAGCAGTTTAGACGCCACAGATACGCAGTATTTT CASSLDATDTQYF
13 TRBJ2-3 - TRBV28 - TGTGCCAGCAGTTTACTCACGGAGGATACGCAGTATTTT CASSLLTEDTQYF
13 TRBJ2-3 - TRBV27 - TGTGCCAGCAGTTTATCCCCCGACTGGCGGCAGTATTTT CASSLSPDWRQYF
15 TRBJ2-1 TRBD1 TRBV28 many TGTGCCAGCAGCGCCGGGACAGGAGACTACAATGAGCAGTTCTTC CASSAGTGDYNEQFF
15 TRBJ2-3 TRBD2 TRBV7-8 few TGTGCCAGCAGCGAGGGACGGACTAGCGGAAATCTGCAGTATTTT CASSEGRTSGNLQYF
14 TRBJ1-1 - TRBV28 few TGTGCCAGCAGTTTCTCGTCGCCCGGCCCTGAAGCTTTCTTT CASSFSSPGPEAFF
17 TRBJ1-5 - TRBV6-1 many TGTGCCAGCAGTGAACTCTTATTTGAAGCTCTCAATCAGCCCCAGCATTTT CASSELLFEALNQPQHF
16 TRBJ1-1 TRBD1 TRBV6-5 many TGTGCCAGCAGTTCCCCTCTTGGGACAGTGGGGATTGAAGCTTTCTTT CASSSPLGTVGIEAFF